A selection of T cell receptor beta chains follows, all from one sample in a study of technical replicates of blood from several donors. Data came from immunoSEQ multiplex PCR; TCRdb stores just in-frame clones and leaves some out. The data hold tens of thousands of clones, with roughly 91% observed a single time. The specimen was T cells isolated from PBMCs. Receptors were obtained from a human donor in good health. Some clones in this sample may be carry-over from other donors' samples. Both conserved end residues are part of each CDR3. The order of the fields is J gene, V gene, CDR3 protein.

TRBJ2-1 TRBV19 CASSIAGQTYNEQFF
TRBJ2-1 TRBV9 CASSSRAPGNEQFF
TRBJ2-6 TRBV29-1 CSVYSGANVLTF
TRBJ2-2 TRBV5-1 CASSLPGLASNTGELFF
TRBJ2-7 TRBV10-3 CAISELPGTSGFYEQYF
TRBJ2-2 TRBV19 CASSIDLVWEWRESPGELFF
TRBJ1-1 TRBV4-1 CASGAGQGEKAGLNTEAFF
TRBJ1-1 TRBV5-1 CASSSSVANTEAFF
TRBJ1-5 TRBV28 CASSLGTGRRNQPQHF
TRBJ2-3 TRBV5-1 CASSLQGNTDTQYF
TRBJ2-1 TRBV18 CASSLRQGTYNEQFF
TRBJ2-3 TRBV6-5 CASIAGFGDTQYF
TRBJ1-2 TRBV14 CASSQGIRTGDGYTF
TRBJ1-2 TRBV2 CASRPPDRVYGYTF
TRBJ1-4 TRBV19 CASSIDRGSTNEKLFF
TRBJ2-3 TRBV4-1 CASSQVGRREGMDTQYF
TRBJ2-1 TRBV21-1 CASSPLEIRHNEQFF
TRBJ2-7 TRBV7-9 CASSFSGGADEQYF
TRBJ1-2 TRBV2 CASNVPGQAFTF
TRBJ2-3 TRBV4-1 CASSQDLQRGAGDTQYF
TRBJ2-1 TRBV7-6 CASSLRQGVSYNEQFF
TRBJ1-1 TRBV19 CASSIHGTARPTEAFF
TRBJ1-1 TRBV28 CASSFLKGMVTEAFF
TRBJ1-2 TRBV11-2 CASSLDSVGGYGYTF
TRBJ2-1 TRBV19 CASSNTPGQRLNEQFF
TRBJ1-1 TRBV19 CASNILRRAGGTEAFF
TRBJ2-3 TRBV19 CASSRTSVPSTDTQYF
TRBJ2-3 TRBV11-2 CASSFRDRNTDTQYF